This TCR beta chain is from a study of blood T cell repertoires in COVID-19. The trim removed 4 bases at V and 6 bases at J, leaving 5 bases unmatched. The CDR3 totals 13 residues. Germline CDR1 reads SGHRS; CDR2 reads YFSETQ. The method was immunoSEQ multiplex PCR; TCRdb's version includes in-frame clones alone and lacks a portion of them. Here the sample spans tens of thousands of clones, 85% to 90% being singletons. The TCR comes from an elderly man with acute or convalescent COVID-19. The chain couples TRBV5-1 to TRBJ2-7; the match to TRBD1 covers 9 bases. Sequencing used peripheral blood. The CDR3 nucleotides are TGCGCCAGCAGCAATACAGGGGGCCGCGAGCAGTACTTC. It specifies CASSNTGGREQYF.